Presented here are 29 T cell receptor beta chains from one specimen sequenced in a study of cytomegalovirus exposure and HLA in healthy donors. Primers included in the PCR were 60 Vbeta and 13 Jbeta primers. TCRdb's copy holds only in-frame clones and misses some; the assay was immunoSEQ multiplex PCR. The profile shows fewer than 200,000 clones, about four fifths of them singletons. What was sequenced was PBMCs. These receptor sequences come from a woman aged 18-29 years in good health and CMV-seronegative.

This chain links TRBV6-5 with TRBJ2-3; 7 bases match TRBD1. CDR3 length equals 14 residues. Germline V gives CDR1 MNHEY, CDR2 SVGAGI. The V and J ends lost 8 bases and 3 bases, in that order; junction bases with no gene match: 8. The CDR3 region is CASGDRARTDTQYF. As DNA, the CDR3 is TGTGCCAGCGGTGACAGGGCAAGGACAGATACGCAGTATTTT.

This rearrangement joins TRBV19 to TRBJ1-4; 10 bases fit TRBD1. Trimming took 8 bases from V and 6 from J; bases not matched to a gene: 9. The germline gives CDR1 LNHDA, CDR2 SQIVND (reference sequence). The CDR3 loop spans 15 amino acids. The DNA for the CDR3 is TGTGCCAGTCGGACAGGGGGTAATCTATATGAAAAACTGTTTTTT. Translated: CASRTGGNLYEKLFF.

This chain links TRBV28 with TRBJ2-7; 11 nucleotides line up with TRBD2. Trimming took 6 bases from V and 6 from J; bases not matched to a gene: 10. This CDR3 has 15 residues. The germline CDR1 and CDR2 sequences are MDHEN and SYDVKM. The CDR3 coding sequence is TGTGCCAGCAGCCTACTCACTAGCGGGAGTGGCGAGCAGTACTTC. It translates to CASSLLTSGSGEQYF.

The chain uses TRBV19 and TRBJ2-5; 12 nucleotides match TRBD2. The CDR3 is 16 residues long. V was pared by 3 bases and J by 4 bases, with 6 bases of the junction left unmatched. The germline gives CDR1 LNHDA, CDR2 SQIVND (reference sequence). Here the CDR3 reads CASSMRLAGVRETQYF. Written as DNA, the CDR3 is TGTGCCAGTAGTATGAGACTAGCGGGAGTTCGAGAGACCCAGTACTTC.

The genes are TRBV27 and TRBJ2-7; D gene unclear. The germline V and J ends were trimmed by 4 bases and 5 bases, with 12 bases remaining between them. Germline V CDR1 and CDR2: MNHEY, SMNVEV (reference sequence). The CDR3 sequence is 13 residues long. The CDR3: CASSSQASHEQYF. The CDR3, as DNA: TGTGCCAGCAGTTCCCAGGCCAGCCACGAGCAGTACTTC.

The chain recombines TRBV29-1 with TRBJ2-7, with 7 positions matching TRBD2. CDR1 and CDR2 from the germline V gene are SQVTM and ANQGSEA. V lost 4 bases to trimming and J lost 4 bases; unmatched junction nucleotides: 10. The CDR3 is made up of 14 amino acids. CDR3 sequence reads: CSVVLAALAYEQYF. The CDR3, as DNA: TGCAGCGTTGTCCTAGCGGCCCTCGCTTACGAGCAGTACTTC.

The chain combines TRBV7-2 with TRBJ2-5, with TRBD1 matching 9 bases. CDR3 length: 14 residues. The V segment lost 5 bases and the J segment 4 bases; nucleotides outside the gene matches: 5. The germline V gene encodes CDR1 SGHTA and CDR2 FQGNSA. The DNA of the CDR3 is TGTGCCAGCAGCGGACAGGGGCGAGTAGAGACCCAGTACTTC. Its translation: CASSGQGRVETQYF.

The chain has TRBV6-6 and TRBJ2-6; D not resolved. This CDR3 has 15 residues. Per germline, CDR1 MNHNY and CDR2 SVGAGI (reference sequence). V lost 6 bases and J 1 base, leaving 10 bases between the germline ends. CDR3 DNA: TGTGCCAGCAGCGAGTTGTGGTCTGGGGCCAACGTCCTGACTTTC. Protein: CASSELWSGANVLTF.

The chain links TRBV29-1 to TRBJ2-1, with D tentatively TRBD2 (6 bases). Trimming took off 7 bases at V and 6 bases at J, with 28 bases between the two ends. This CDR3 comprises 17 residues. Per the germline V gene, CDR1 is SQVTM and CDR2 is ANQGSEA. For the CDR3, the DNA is TGCAGCGCCTCGGAAAGAGGGTTGGAGGGCCAGGGCAATGAGCAGTTCTTC. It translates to CSASERGLEGQGNEQFF.

This chain's CDR3 is CASTHRGGQGPTTTKNIQYF. The CDR3 DNA follows: TGTGCCAGTACCCACCGTGGGGGACAGGGACCAACCACCACCAAAAACATTCAGTACTTC. J is TRBJ2-4 and V is TRBV19; 9 bases are a match to TRBD1. The CDR3 is made up of 20 amino acids. CDR1 is LNHDA, CDR2 SQIVND, per germline (reference sequence). V shed 7 bases, J shed 2 bases, and the junction held 21 bases outside the gene matches.

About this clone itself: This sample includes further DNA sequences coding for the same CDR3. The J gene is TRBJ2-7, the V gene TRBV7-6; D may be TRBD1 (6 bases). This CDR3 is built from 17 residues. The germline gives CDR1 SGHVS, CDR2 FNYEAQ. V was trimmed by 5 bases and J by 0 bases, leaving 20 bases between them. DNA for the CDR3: TGTGCCAGCAGCCCTGACCAGACAGGAGATAACTCCTACGAGCAGTACTTC. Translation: CASSPDQTGDNSYEQYF.

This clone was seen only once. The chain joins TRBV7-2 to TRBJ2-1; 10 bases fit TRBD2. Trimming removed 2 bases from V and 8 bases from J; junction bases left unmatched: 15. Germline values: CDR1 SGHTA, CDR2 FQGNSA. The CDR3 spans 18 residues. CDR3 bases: TGTGCCAGCAGCTTAAAGGTCCTAGCGGGAGCGCGCCGGGATGAGCAGTTCTTC. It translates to CASSLKVLAGARRDEQFF.

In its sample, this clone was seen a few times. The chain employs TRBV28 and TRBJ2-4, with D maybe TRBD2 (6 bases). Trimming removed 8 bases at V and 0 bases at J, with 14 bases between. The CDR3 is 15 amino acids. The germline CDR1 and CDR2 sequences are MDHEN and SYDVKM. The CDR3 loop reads CASQAPGEAKNIQYF. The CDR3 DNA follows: TGTGCCAGCCAGGCCCCGGGGGAAGCCAAAAACATTCAGTACTTC.

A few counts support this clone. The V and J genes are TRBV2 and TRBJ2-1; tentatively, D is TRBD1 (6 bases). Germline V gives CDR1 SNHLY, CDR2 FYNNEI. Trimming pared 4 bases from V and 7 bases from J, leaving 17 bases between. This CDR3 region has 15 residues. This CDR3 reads CASSGGAGAKNEQFF. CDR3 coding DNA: TGTGCCAGCAGTGGAGGGGCAGGGGCCAAGAATGAGCAGTTCTTC.

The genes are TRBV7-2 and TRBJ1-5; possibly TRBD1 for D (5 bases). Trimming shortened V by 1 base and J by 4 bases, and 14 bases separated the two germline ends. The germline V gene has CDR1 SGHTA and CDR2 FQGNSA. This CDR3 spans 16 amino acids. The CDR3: CASSLDGTGPNQPQHF. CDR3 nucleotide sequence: TGTGCCAGCAGCTTAGATGGTACAGGTCCAAATCAGCCCCAGCATTTT.

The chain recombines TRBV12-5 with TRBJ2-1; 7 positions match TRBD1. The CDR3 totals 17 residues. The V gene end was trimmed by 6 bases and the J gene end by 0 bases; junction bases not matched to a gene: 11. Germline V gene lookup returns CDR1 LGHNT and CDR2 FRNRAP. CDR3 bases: TGTGCTAGTGGCTTCTTTGGGACAGCCCTCTCCTACAATGAGCAGTTCTTC. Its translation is CASGFFGTALSYNEQFF.

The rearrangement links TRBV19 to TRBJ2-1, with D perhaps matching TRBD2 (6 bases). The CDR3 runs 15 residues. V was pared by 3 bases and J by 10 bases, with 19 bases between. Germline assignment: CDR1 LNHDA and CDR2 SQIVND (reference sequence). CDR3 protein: CASSIQAGFIGEQFF. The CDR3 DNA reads TGTGCCAGTAGTATTCAAGCGGGCTTTATTGGGGAGCAGTTCTTC.

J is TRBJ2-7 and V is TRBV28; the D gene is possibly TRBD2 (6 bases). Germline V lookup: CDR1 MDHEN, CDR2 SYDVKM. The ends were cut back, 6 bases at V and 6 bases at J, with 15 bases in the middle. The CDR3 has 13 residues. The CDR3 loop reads CASRPGGVSEQYV. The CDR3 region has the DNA TGTGCCAGCAGACCAGGCGGGGTGTCCGAGCAGTACGTC.

The DNA of the CDR3 is TGTGCCATCAGTGCAGCTCCAGGGGGCGAAGGGTATCGCTACACCTTC. It specifies CAISAAPGGEGYRYTF. V and J are TRBV10-3 and TRBJ1-2; 8 bases line up with TRBD1. Trimming at V came to 4 bases and at J to 9 bases, leaving 16 bases not matched to a gene. The CDR3 sequence is 16 residues long. The germline V gene encodes CDR1 ENHRY and CDR2 SYGVKD.

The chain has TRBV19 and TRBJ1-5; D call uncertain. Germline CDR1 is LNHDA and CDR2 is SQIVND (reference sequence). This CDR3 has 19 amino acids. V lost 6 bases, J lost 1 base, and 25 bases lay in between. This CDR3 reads CASSPPVGGQRISNQPQHF. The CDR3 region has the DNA TGTGCCAGTAGCCCCCCCGTGGGAGGCCAGCGGATCAGCAATCAGCCCCAGCATTTT.

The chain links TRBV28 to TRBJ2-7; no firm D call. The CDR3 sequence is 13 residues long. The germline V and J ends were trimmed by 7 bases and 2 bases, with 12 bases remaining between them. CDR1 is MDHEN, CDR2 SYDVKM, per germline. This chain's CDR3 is CASKGDLTYEQYF. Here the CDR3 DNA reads TGTGCCAGCAAAGGAGATCTCACCTACGAGCAGTACTTC.

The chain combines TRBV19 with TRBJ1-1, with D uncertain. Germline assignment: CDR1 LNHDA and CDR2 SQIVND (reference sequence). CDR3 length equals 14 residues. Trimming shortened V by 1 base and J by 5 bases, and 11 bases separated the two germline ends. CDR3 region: CASSIGPGVTEAFF. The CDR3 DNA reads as TGTGCCAGTAGTATAGGCCCCGGGGTTACTGAAGCTTTCTTT.

CDR3 sequence: CASSLSHRAYEQYF. DNA for the CDR3: TGTGCCAGCAGTTTATCCCACAGGGCCTACGAGCAGTACTTC. The J gene is TRBJ2-7, the V gene TRBV28; possibly TRBD1 for D (6 bases). The V and J ends lost 1 base and 2 bases respectively, with 9 bases between them. CDR1 and CDR2 (germline): MDHEN, SYDVKM. CDR3 length: 14 amino acids.

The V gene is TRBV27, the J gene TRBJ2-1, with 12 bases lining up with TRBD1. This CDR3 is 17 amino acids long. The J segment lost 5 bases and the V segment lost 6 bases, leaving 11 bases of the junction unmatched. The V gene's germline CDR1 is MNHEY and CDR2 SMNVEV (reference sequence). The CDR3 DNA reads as TGTGCCAGCAGACTCTACCCGGGACAGGGGGCTGACAATGAGCAGTTCTTC. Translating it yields CASRLYPGQGADNEQFF.

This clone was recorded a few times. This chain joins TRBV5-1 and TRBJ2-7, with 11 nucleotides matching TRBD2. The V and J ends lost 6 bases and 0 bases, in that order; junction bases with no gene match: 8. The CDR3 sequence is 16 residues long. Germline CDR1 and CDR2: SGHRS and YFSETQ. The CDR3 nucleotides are TGCGCCAGCATGGGCTCTAGCGGGAGGAACTCCTACGAGCAGTACGTC. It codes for CASMGSSGRNSYEQYV.

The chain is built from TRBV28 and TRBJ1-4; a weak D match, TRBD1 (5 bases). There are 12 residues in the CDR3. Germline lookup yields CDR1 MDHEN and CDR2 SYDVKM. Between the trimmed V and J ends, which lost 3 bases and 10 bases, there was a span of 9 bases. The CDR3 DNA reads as TGTGCCAGCAGTTTTGTGGGGGGAAAACTGTTTTTT. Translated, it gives CASSFVGGKLFF.

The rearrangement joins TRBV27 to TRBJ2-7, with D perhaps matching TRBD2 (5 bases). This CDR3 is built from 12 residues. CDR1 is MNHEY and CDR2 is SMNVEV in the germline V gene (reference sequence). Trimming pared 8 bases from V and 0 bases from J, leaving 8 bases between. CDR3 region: CASSSGSYEQYF. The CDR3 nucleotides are TGTGCCAGCTCCAGCGGCTCCTACGAGCAGTACTTC.

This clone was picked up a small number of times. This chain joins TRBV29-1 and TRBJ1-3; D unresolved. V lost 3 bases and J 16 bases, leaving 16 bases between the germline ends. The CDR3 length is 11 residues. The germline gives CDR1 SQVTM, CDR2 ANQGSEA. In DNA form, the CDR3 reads TGCAGCGTTGAGGAGGGCAGCCATTCGTATTTT. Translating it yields CSVEEGSHSYF.

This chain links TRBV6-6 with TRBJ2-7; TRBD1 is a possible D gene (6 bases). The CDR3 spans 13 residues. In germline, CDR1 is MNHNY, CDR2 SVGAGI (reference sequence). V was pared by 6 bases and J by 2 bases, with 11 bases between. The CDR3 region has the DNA TGTGCCAGCAGCGGACAGTATCCCTACGAGCAGTACTTC. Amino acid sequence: CASSGQYPYEQYF.